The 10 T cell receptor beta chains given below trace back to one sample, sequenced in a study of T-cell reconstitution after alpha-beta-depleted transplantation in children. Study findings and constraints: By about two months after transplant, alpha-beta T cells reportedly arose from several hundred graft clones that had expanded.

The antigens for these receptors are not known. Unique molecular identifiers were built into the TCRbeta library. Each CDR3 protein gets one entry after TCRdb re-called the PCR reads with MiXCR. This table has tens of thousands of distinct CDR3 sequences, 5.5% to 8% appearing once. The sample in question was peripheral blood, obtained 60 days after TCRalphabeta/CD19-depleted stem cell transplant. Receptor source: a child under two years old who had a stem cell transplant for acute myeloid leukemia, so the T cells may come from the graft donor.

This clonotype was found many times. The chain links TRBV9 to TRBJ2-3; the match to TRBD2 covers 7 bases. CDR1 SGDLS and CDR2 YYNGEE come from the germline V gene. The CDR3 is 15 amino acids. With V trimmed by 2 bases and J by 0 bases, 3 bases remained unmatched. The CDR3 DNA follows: TGTGCCAGCAGCGTTGGCGGGAGTAGCACAGATACGCAGTATTTT. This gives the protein CASSVGGSSTDTQYF.

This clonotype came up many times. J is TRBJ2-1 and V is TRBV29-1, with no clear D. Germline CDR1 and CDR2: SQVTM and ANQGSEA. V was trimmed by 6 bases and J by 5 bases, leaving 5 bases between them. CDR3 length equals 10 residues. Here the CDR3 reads CSVVDNEQFF. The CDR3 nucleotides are TGCAGCGTCGTTGACAATGAGCAGTTCTTC.

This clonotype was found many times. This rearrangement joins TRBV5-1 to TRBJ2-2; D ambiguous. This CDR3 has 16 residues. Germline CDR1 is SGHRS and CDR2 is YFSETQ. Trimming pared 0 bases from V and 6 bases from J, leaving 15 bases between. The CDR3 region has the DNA TGCGCCAGCAGCTTGGTTCCGAGCGATAACGCCGGGGAGCTGTTTTTT. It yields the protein CASSLVPSDNAGELFF.

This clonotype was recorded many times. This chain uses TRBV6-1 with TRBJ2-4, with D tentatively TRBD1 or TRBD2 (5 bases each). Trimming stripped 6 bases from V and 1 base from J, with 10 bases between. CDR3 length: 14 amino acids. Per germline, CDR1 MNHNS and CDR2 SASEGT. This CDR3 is CASSEGMAKNIQYF. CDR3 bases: TGTGCCAGCAGCGAGGGGATGGCCAAAAACATTCAGTACTTC.

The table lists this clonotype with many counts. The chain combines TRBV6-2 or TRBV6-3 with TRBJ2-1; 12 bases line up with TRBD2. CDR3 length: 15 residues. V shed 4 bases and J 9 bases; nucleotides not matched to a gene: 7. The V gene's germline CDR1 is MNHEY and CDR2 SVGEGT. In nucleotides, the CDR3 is TGTGCCAGCAGTTTTCTAGCGGGAGGGGGGGGTGAGCAGTTCTTC. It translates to CASSFLAGGGGEQFF.

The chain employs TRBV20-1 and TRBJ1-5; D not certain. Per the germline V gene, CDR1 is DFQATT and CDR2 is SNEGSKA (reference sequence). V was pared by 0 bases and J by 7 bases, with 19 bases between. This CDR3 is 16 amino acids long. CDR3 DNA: TGCAGTGCTAGAGAATATTTGGAACAGATTCTCCAGCCCCAGCATTTT. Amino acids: CSAREYLEQILQPQHF.

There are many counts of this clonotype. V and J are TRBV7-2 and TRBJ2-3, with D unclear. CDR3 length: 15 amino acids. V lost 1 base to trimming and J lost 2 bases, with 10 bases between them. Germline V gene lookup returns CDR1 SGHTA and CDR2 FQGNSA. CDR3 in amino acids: CASSLVGGTTDTQYF. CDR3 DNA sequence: TGTGCCAGCAGCTTAGTCGGCGGCACCACAGATACGCAGTATTTT. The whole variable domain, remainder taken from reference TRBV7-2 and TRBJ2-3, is GAGVSQSPSNKVTEKGKDVELRCDPISGHTALYWYRQSLGQGLEFLIYFQGNSAPDKSGLPSDRFSAERTGGSVSTLTIQRTQQEDSAVYLCASSLVGGTTDTQYFGPGTRLTVL.

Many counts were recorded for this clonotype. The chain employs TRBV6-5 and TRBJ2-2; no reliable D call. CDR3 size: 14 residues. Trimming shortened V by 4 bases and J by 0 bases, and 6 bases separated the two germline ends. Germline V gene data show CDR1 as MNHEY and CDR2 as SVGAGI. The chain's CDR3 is CASSSDPNTGELFF. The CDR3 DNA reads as TGTGCCAGCAGTTCGGACCCGAACACCGGGGAGCTGTTTTTT.

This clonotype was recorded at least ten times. For the CDR3, the DNA is TGTGCCAGCAGCAATGGGCAGGGGGAGCTTATTTACAATGAGCAGTTCTTC. Translating it yields CASSNGQGELIYNEQFF. The chain is built from TRBV21-1 and TRBJ2-1; TRBD1, the table's D call, lacks a check against the DNA. TRBV21-1 is noted as a pseudogene. The CDR3 contains 17 residues.

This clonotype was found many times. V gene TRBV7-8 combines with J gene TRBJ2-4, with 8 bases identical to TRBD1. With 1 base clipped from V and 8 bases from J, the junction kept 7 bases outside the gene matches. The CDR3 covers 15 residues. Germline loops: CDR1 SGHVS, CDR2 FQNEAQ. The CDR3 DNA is TGTGCCAGCAGCTTAGAGGACAGGGATTATGACATTCAGTACTTC. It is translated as CASSLEDRDYDIQYF.